This T cell receptor (beta chain) was recorded in a study of Graves' ophthalmopathy and Graves' hyperthyroidism. Broader study findings: Most thyroid clonotypes expanded beyond 0.001 frequency were also found in blood.

CDR1 is DFQATT and CDR2 is SNEGSKA in the germline V gene (reference sequence). The CDR3 sequence is 15 residues long. Deletions cut 6 bases from V and 1 base from J, with 18 bases between. Amplification of TCR beta CDR3 regions used RNA transcripts. First-round RT-PCR relied on HTBI primers, and a second-round multiplex PCR came next. TCRdb reprocessed the multiplex PCR reads with MiXCR, giving one entry per CDR3 protein. The top ten clones hold over 40% of a sample with 240,000 or so distinct CDR3 sequences, around 50% of them seen once. This clonotype was counted a few times. Its antigen is not identified. A duration under 3 months, NOSPECS ≥4, CAS ≥3 and moderate-to-severe activity characterized the donors with ophthalmopathy.

The source of this sequence is an adult man with Graves' ophthalmopathy. This chain uses TRBV20-1 with TRBJ2-5; D is undetermined. The sample taken for sequencing was peripheral blood. CDR3 sequence: CSAYRLFDTQETQYF. The DNA of the CDR3 is TGCAGTGCCTATCGCTTATTCGACACCCAAGAGACCCAGTACTTC.